A selection of T cell receptor beta chains follows, all from one sample in a study of blood T cell repertoires in COVID-19. Data came from immunoSEQ multiplex PCR; TCRdb stores just in-frame clones and leaves some out. The repertoire holds around 75,000 clones, around 80% seen once, with 13% in the top ten. The specimen was peripheral blood. These receptors were obtained from a middle-aged man with COVID-19, enrolled during active disease. Both conserved end residues are part of each CDR3. D genes are given only for firm matches. Not all rows give a size; the values are once, few, many and, for expanded clones, a class.

clone_size	v_call	d_call	j_call	cdr3_nt	cdr3_aa
.	TRBV10-3	.	TRBJ2-5	TGTGCCATCAAGGAGTCGGGGGCTCAAGAGACCCAGTACTTC	CAIKESGAQETQYF
.	TRBV21-1	.	TRBJ1-3	TGTGCCAGCAGCAAAGTCGGAGGGGTAACCATATATTTT	CASSKVGGVTIYF
.	TRBV11-3	.	TRBJ2-1	TGTGCCAGCAGCTTTGAAGCGCATGAGCAGTTCTTC	CASSFEAHEQFF
.	TRBV24-1	TRBD1	TRBJ1-2	TGTGCCACCAGTGATCGTGACAGGGACTATGGCTACACCTTC	CATSDRDRDYGYTF
.	TRBV7-9	TRBD1	TRBJ2-7	TGTGCCAGCAGCTCGGACAGGGCCGAGCAGTACTTC	CASSSDRAEQYF
.	TRBV7-8	.	TRBJ2-4	TGTGCCAGCAGCTTACGGCGCGGCCTTATAGCCAAAAACATTCAGTACTTC	CASSLRRGLIAKNIQYF
.	TRBV24-1	TRBD1	TRBJ2-1	TGTGCCACCAGTGATTGGGGGACAGGGAGGGATGAGCAGTTCTTC	CATSDWGTGRDEQFF
once	TRBV9	.	TRBJ2-5	TGTGCCAGCAGCTGGACCGGGGGCCAAGAGACCCAGTACTTC	CASSWTGGQETQYF
few	TRBV19	TRBD1	TRBJ1-5	TGTGCCAGTAGTTCCGGGACAGGGGGCGGTCAGCCCCAGCATTTT	CASSSGTGGGQPQHF
.	TRBV9	.	TRBJ1-2	TGTGCCAGCTCATCGGGGATGTATGGCTACACCTTC	CASSSGMYGYTF
.	TRBV4-1	.	TRBJ1-3	TGCGCCAGCAGCCAAGCCCCCCCGAACACCATATATTTT	CASSQAPPNTIYF
.	TRBV7-3	TRBD1	TRBJ2-3	TGTGCCAGCAGCCCGACAGGGACAGATACGCAGTATTTT	CASSPTGTDTQYF
.	TRBV7-3	.	TRBJ2-1	TGTGCCAGCAGCCCGAGTGTGGAGTACAATGAGCAGTTCTTC	CASSPSVEYNEQFF
.	TRBV3-1/TRBV3-2	.	TRBJ2-7	TGTGCCAGCAGCCAAGGGCTAGCGAGCTCCTACGAGCAGTACTTC	CASSQGLASSYEQYF
.	TRBV6-5	.	TRBJ1-2	TGTGCCAGCAGCCCCCGGTCTCAGGATGGCTACACCTTC	CASSPRSQDGYTF
.	TRBV12-3/TRBV12-4	.	TRBJ2-5	TGTGCCAGCAGTTTATCGGAGAAAGAGACCCAGTACTTC	CASSLSEKETQYF
.	TRBV25-1	.	TRBJ1-2	TGTGCCAGCAGTGAGTGGACAAAAGGCTACACCTTC	CASSEWTKGYTF
.	TRBV6-5	TRBD1	TRBJ1-1	TGTGCCAGCAGTTACAATGACAGGGCCACTGAAGCTTTCTTT	CASSYNDRATEAFF
.	TRBV4-1	TRBD2	TRBJ2-7	TGCGCCAGCAGCCACCGACTAGCGGGGAGCTACGAGCAGTACTTC	CASSHRLAGSYEQYF
.	TRBV6-5	.	TRBJ1-5	TGTGCCAGCAGTTACTCGACAGAGAGCAATCAGCCCCAGCATTTT	CASSYSTESNQPQHF
.	TRBV11-3	.	TRBJ2-5	TGTGCCAGCAGCCTCGGACGACTAGGCAGCGGAGAGACCCAGTACTTC	CASSLGRLGSGETQYF
once	TRBV6-6	.	TRBJ1-5	TGTGCCAGCAGTTACTCGATGGGCGCTTCTCAGCCCCAGCATTTT	CASSYSMGASQPQHF
.	TRBV11-3	.	TRBJ2-7	TGTGCCAGCAGCTTTTCGGACAGCTACGAGCAGTACTTC	CASSFSDSYEQYF
once	TRBV5-4	TRBD2	TRBJ2-1	TGTGCCAGCAGATCCATGACTAGCGGGGGGGCCGGTGAGCAGTTCTTC	CASRSMTSGGAGEQFF
.	TRBV5-6	.	TRBJ1-1	TGTGCCAGCAGCTTGGTAGGGGGATCTGAAGCTTTCTTT	CASSLVGGSEAFF
.	TRBV18	.	TRBJ1-1	TGTGCCAGCTCACCAACAGGGCTCGAAGCTTTCTTT	CASSPTGLEAFF
.	TRBV12-3/TRBV12-4	TRBD1	TRBJ2-1	TGTGCCAGCAGTCCGGGACAGGGGAATGAGCAGTTCTTC	CASSPGQGNEQFF
.	TRBV10-3	.	TRBJ2-5	TGTGCCATCAGTGAGTCGGGGCGGGGCCTAGAGACCCAGTACTTC	CAISESGRGLETQYF
.	TRBV5-1	.	TRBJ2-3	TGCGCCAGCAGCCTTCGTTCCGATACGCAGTATTTT	CASSLRSDTQYF
.	TRBV10-3	.	TRBJ2-5	TGTGCCATCAGTGAGGGGGAGGAGACCCAGTACTTC	CAISEGEETQYF
.	TRBV7-2	.	TRBJ2-1	TGTGCCAGCAGCTTAGCTCAGGGGTACTCCTACAATGAGCAGTTCTTC	CASSLAQGYSYNEQFF
.	TRBV7-9	.	TRBJ1-1	TGTGCCAGCAGCCCTAATCGTCGGGGGTACACTGAAGCTTTCTTT	CASSPNRRGYTEAFF
few	TRBV7-6	TRBD1	TRBJ2-5	TGTGCCAGCAGTCCTCTGACAGGGCCCATGAGGGAGACCCAGTACTTC	CASSPLTGPMRETQYF
.	TRBV11-2	.	TRBJ2-7	TGTGCCAGCAGCTTAACGGTGGCGGGGCCGAACGAGCAGTACTTC	CASSLTVAGPNEQYF
.	TRBV7-9	TRBD2	TRBJ2-3	TGTGCCAGCAGCCCTACTAGCGGGGGGGCAGAAGATACGCAGTATTTT	CASSPTSGGAEDTQYF
.	TRBV6-1	.	TRBJ1-2	TGTGCCAGCAGTGAAGCGCTACGGACTAAATATGGCTACACCTTC	CASSEALRTKYGYTF